This TCR beta chain appears in the sequencing data of a study of blood T cell repertoires in COVID-19. Study-wide background: Specimens from acute and convalescent COVID-19 originated in the United States, Italy and Spain.

V was trimmed by 5 bases and J by 2 bases, leaving 13 bases between them. Germline V lookup: CDR1 SGHTA, CDR2 FQGTGA. The CDR3 contains 16 residues. Measured with immunoSEQ multiplex PCR; TCRdb has only the in-frame clones, and not every one. The sample carries hundreds of thousands of clones, under 85% recorded once. What was sequenced was peripheral blood. The receptor comes from a woman aged 25 to 45 with COVID-19, enrolled during active disease. This chain joins TRBV7-3 and TRBJ2-6, with D possibly matching TRBD1 (6 bases). CDR3 bases: TGTGCCAGCAGCGCTCAAAGGGGGACTGGGGCCAACGTCCTGACTTTC. Translating gives CASSAQRGTGANVLTF.